This T cell receptor beta chain was documented in a study of blood T cell repertoires in COVID-19. V was clipped by 2 bases and J by 11 bases, with 10 bases between them. The CDR3 runs 11 residues. The germline CDR1 and CDR2 sequences are MGHDK and SYGVNS. Seattle patients were enrolled while actively infected and followed longitudinally. The data were produced by immunoSEQ multiplex PCR, yet TCRdb's version contains in-frame clones alone and is incomplete. The repertoire has around 260,000 clones, around 82% of them found once; the top ten carry about 1%. Sequencing was done on a sample of peripheral blood. V usage is TRBV25-1 and J usage is TRBJ2-7; D gene uncertain. The sequence came from a human donor with COVID-19, enrolled during active disease. The donor label of this sample is uncertain. CDR3 coding DNA: TGTGCCAGCAGTGAAAACACGATAAAGTACTTC. Protein product: CASSENTIKYF.